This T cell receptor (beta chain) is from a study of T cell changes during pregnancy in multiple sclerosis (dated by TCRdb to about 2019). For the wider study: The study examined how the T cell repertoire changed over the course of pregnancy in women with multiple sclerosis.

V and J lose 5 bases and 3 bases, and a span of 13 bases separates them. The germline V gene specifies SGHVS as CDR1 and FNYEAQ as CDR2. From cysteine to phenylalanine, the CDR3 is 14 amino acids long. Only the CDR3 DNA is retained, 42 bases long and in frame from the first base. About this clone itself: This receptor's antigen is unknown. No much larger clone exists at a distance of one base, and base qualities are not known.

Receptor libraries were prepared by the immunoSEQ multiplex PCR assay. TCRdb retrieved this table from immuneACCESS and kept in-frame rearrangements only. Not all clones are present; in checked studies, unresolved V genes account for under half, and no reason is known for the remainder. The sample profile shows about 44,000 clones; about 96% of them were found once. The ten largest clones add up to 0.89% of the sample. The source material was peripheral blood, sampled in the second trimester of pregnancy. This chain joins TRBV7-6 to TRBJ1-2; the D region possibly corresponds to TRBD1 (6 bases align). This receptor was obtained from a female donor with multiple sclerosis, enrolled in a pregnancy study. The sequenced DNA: TGTGCCAGCAGCCAAACAGGGTACGACTATGGCTACACCTTC. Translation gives CASSQTGYDYGYTF. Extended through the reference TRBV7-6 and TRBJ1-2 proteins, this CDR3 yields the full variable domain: GAGVSQSPRYKVTKRGQDVALRCDPISGHVSLYWYRQALGQGPEFLTYFNYEAQQDKSGLPNDRFSAERPEGSISTLTIQRTEQRDSAMYRCASSQTGYDYGYTFGSGTRLTVV.